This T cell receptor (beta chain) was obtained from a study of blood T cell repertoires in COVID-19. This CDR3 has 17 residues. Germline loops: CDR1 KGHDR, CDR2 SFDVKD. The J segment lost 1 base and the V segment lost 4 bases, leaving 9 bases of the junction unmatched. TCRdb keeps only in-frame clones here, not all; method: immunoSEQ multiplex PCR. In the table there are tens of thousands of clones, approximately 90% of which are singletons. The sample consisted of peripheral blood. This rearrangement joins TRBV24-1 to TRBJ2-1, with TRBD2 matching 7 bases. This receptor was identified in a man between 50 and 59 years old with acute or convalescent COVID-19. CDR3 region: CATSETGGMKSYNEQFF. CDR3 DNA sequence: TGTGCCACCAGTGAAACCGGGGGGATGAAGTCCTACAATGAGCAGTTCTTC.